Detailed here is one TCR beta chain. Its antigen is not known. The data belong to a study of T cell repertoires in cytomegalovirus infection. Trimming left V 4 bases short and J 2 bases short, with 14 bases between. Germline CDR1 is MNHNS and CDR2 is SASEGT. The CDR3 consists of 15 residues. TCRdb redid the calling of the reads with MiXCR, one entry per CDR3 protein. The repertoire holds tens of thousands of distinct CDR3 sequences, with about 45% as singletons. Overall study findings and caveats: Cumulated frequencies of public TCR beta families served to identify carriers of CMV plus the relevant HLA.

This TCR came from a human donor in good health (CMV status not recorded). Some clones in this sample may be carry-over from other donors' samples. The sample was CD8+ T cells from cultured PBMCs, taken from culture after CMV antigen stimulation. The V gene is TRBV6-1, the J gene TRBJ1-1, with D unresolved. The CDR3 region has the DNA TGTGCCAGCAGTGCCGAGATCACTGCAAACACTGAAGCTTTCTTT. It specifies CASSAEITANTEAFF.